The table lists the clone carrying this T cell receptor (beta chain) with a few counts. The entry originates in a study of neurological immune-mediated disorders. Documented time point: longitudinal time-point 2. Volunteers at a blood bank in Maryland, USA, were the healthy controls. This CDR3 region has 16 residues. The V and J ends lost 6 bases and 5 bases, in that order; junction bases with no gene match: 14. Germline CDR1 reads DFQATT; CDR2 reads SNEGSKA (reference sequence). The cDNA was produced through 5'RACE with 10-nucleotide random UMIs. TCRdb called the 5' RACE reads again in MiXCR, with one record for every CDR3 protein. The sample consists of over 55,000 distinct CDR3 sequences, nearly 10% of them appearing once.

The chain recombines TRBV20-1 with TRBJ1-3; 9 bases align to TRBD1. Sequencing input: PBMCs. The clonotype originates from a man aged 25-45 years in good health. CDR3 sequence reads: CSAASDRGKGRNTIYF. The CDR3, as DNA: TGCAGTGCAGCCTCGGACAGGGGAAAAGGAAGAAACACCATATATTTT.